One sample yielded the 32 T cell receptor beta chains listed below, sequenced in a study of CD8 T cells in Susac syndrome. Reverse transcription used roughly 0.45 to 1 ug RNA and random hexamers. MiXCR, applied by TCRdb to the immunoSEQ multiplex PCR reads, yields one record per CDR3 protein. The repertoire holds a few hundred thousand distinct CDR3 sequences, 80% to 90% seen once, with approximately 0.12% in the top ten. Input material: CD8+ T cells from PBMCs. Receptor source: a human donor with multiple sclerosis.

The chain carries TRBV20-1 and TRBJ2-1; D is perhaps TRBD2 (6 bases). V gave up 1 base and J gave up 3 bases, with 13 bases separating them. Germline V gene lookup returns CDR1 DFQATT and CDR2 SNEGSKA (reference sequence). This CDR3 region has 15 residues. The CDR3 loop is CSARVSGALYNEQFF. CDR3 sequence (DNA): TGCAGTGCTAGAGTATCGGGAGCCCTCTACAATGAGCAGTTCTTC.

This rearrangement joins TRBV7-9 to TRBJ2-7, with D perhaps TRBD2 (5 bases). This CDR3 has 12 amino acids. From germline, CDR1 is SEHNR and CDR2 FQNEAQ (reference sequence). V dropped 4 bases and J dropped 4 bases, with 8 bases sitting between them. The CDR3 sequence: CASSSWEYEQYF. The CDR3 nucleotides read TGTGCCAGCAGCTCCTGGGAGTACGAGCAGTACTTC.

The chain combines TRBV7-9 with TRBJ2-1; TRBD1 matches 8 bases. With 9 bases clipped from V and 5 bases from J, the junction kept 0 bases outside the gene matches. Germline CDR1 SEHNR, CDR2 FQNEAQ (reference sequence). This CDR3 spans 11 amino acids. In nucleotides, the CDR3 is TGTGCCAGGGGACAGGACAATGAGCAGTTCTTC. Protein: CARGQDNEQFF.

For this clonotype: At one boundary the junction diverges from the germline segment, which might be a read error. This sequence joins TRBV12-3 or TRBV12-4 and TRBJ1-1, with 8 bases lining up with TRBD1. The CDR3 consists of 14 residues. The CDR3 here is CASNLGQGATEAFF. Here the CDR3 DNA reads TGTGCCAGCAATTTAGGGCAGGGGGCCACTGAAGCTTTCTTT.

The chain links TRBV7-9 to TRBJ2-3; weak D call: TRBD2 (6 bases). Germline CDR1 is SEHNR and CDR2 is FQNEAQ (reference sequence). The CDR3 is 17 residues long. V was trimmed by 2 bases and J by 1 base, leaving 16 bases between them. The CDR3 nucleotides are TGTGCCAGCAGCTTACCGTTGGGGCGGGACGGCACAGATACGCAGTATTTT. It translates to CASSLPLGRDGTDTQYF.

CDR3 sequence reads: CSARLAGKNIQYF. The CDR3 coding sequence is TGCAGCGCCCGGCTAGCGGGCAAAAACATTCAGTACTTC. This rearrangement joins TRBV29-1 to TRBJ2-4, with 8 bases matching TRBD2. The CDR3 length is 13 residues. The V gene end was trimmed by 7 bases and the J gene end by 3 bases; junction bases not matched to a gene: 5. The germline CDR1 and CDR2 sequences are SQVTM and ANQGSEA.

In this sample, this clonotype turned up once. V and J are TRBV2 and TRBJ2-7; possibly TRBD1 for D (5 bases). V shed 7 bases and J shed 6 bases, with 13 bases lying between them. The CDR3 spans 12 residues. Germline V gene data show CDR1 as SNHLY and CDR2 as FYNNEI. DNA for the CDR3: TGTGCCAGCACTCCAGGGCTGGGCGAGCAGTACTTC. Translated: CASTPGLGEQYF.

The chain joins TRBV7-9 to TRBJ2-5; weak D call: TRBD1 (6 bases). The CDR3 is made up of 14 amino acids. The germline gives CDR1 SEHNR, CDR2 FQNEAQ (reference sequence). V lost 5 bases and J lost 5, with 15 bases in between. In DNA form, the CDR3 reads TGTGCCAGCAGCCCGTACAGGGCTGGGGAGACCCAGTACTTC. It codes for CASSPYRAGETQYF.

This chain uses TRBV5-5 with TRBJ2-2, with D possibly matching TRBD1 (5 bases). Germline CDR1 is SGHKS and CDR2 is YYEKEE (reference sequence). The CDR3 loop spans 16 amino acids. V was cut by 4 bases and J by 6 bases, with 19 bases left in between. The CDR3 DNA reads TGTGCCAGCAGCCGGCCACTCAGGGTTCAAGCCGGGGAGCTGTTTTTT. Amino acid sequence: CASSRPLRVQAGELFF. The whole variable domain, remainder taken from reference TRBV5-5 and TRBJ2-2, is DAGVTQSPTHLIKTRGQQVTLRCSPISGHKSVSWYQQVLGQGPQFIFQYYEKEERGRGNFPDRFSARQFPNYSSELNVNALLLGDSALYLCASSRPLRVQAGELFFGEGSRLTVL.

This clonotype was observed a handful of times. The germline gene is not matched at one end of the junction; a read error may be the cause. The chain uses TRBV7-7 and TRBJ2-1; tentatively, D is TRBD1 (5 bases). Germline CDR1 is SSHAT and CDR2 is FNYEAQ (reference sequence). This CDR3 is built from 14 residues. In DNA form, the CDR3 reads TGTGCTAGCAGCTCGGACCCAGGGAAAAATGAGCAGTTCTTC. Protein sequence: CASSSDPGKNEQFF.

This chain connects TRBV5-8 to TRBJ1-3, with D possibly TRBD1 on 5 matching bases. CDR1 SGHTS and CDR2 YDEGEE come from the germline V gene. The CDR3 is 16 amino acids. Trimming shortened V by 4 bases and J by 0 bases, and 14 bases separated the two germline ends. DNA for the CDR3: TGTGCCAGCAGCCCATTTGGGACGGCCTCTGGAAACACCATATATTTT. Amino acid sequence: CASSPFGTASGNTIYF.

This chain joins TRBV25-1 and TRBJ2-7, with TRBD2 matching over 9 bases. The junction had 13 bases not matched to a gene; V was cut back by 2 bases and J by 5 bases. CDR3 length equals 17 residues. Germline V gene lookup returns CDR1 MGHDK and CDR2 SYGVNS. Here the CDR3 reads CASSERRSSGEYDEQYF. The CDR3 DNA follows: TGTGCCAGCAGTGAACGCAGATCTAGCGGGGAGTATGACGAGCAGTACTTC.

This chain uses TRBV3-1 with TRBJ1-3; D is perhaps TRBD1 (5 bases). The CDR3 spans 18 residues. The germline gives CDR1 LGHDT, CDR2 YNNKEL (reference sequence). V lost 0 bases to trimming and J lost 0 bases, with 15 bases between them. CDR3 protein: CASSQDIRDGYSGNTIYF. The DNA for the CDR3 is TGTGCCAGCAGCCAAGATATCAGGGATGGATACTCTGGAAACACCATATATTTT.

The count of this clonotype is one. For the CDR3, the DNA is TGTGCCAGCAGCCCAGAGGCGGGGAAGCTCTACAATGAGCAGTTCTTC. Its translation: CASSPEAGKLYNEQFF. This chain joins TRBV7-9 and TRBJ2-1; TRBD2 is a possible D gene (6 bases). From germline, CDR1 is SEHNR and CDR2 FQNEAQ (reference sequence). V was shortened by 5 bases and J by 3 bases, with 17 bases between the two germline ends. The CDR3 spans 16 residues.

This rearrangement joins TRBV5-1 to TRBJ2-1, with TRBD2 matching over 7 bases. The CDR3 has 15 residues. The V gene's germline CDR1 is SGHRS and CDR2 YFSETQ. The V and J ends lost 4 bases and 4 bases, in that order; junction bases with no gene match: 8. The chain's CDR3 is CASSLRDYLYNEQFF. CDR3 DNA: TGCGCCAGCAGCCTCCGGGACTACCTATACAATGAGCAGTTCTTC.

The chain employs TRBV13 and TRBJ2-7; D could derive from TRBD1 or TRBD2 (6 bases each). V was cut by 8 bases and J by 1 base, with 18 bases left in between. The CDR3 runs to 15 residues. Per the germline V gene, CDR1 is PRHDT and CDR2 is FYEKMQ (reference sequence). CDR3 nucleotides: TGTGCCAGCGGGGGGCCTGGACAGAGTTCCTACGAGCAGTACTTC. Protein product: CASGGPGQSSYEQYF. The whole variable domain, filled in from reference TRBV13 and TRBJ2-7, reads AAGVIQSPRHLIKEKRETATLKCYPIPRHDTVYWYQQGPGQDPQFLISFYEKMQSDKGSIPDRFSAQQFSDYHSELNMSSLELGDSALYFCASGGPGQSSYEQYFGPGTRLTVT.

The V and J genes are TRBV29-1 and TRBJ1-5, with 7 bases aligning to TRBD1. There are 12 residues in the CDR3. CDR1 and CDR2 from the germline V gene are SQVTM and ANQGSEA. V shed 6 bases, J shed 7 bases, and the junction held 6 bases outside the gene matches. CDR3 bases: TGCAGCGTCCAGGGGGAAGGGCAGCCCCAGCATTTT. It specifies CSVQGEGQPQHF.

The V gene is TRBV28, the J gene TRBJ2-5; no clear D gene. Germline CDR1 is MDHEN and CDR2 is SYDVKM. Trimming removed 6 bases at V and 2 bases at J, with 7 bases between. This CDR3 is built from 12 residues. The DNA of the CDR3 is TGTGCCAGCAGGGGTGTACAAGAGACCCAGTACTTC. Residues: CASRGVQETQYF.

The rearrangement joins TRBV5-6 to TRBJ1-2; TRBD1 is a possible D gene (5 bases). CDR3 length equals 14 residues. The germline gives CDR1 SGHDT, CDR2 YYEEEE. Trimming took 4 bases from V and 4 from J, leaving 14 bases between them. For the CDR3, the DNA is TGTGCCAGCAGCGATGGGACGTCTCCCTATGGCTACACCTTC. This sequence encodes CASSDGTSPYGYTF.

This chain joins TRBV2 and TRBJ2-3, with a possible D match to TRBD1 (5 bases). This CDR3 comprises 14 residues. Germline V gene lookup returns CDR1 SNHLY and CDR2 FYNNEI. Trimming pared 4 bases from V and 4 bases from J, leaving 12 bases between. This chain's CDR3 is CASSGGRDPDTQYF. The CDR3 region has the DNA TGTGCCAGCAGTGGGGGCAGGGATCCAGATACGCAGTATTTT.

The chain uses TRBV3-1 and TRBJ2-7; 12 nucleotides align to TRBD2. Trimming removed 2 bases from V and 4 bases from J; junction bases left unmatched: 3. Germline CDR1 and CDR2: LGHDT and YNNKEL (reference sequence). The CDR3 consists of 15 residues. The DNA for the CDR3 is TGTGCCAGCAGCCAACGACTAGCGGGAGTTTACGAGCAGTACTTC. Residues: CASSQRLAGVYEQYF.

The chain carries TRBV12-3 or TRBV12-4 and TRBJ2-2; 8 nucleotides match TRBD2. This CDR3 contains 14 residues. Trimming took 11 bases from V and 4 from J; bases not matched to a gene: 9. The CDR3 sequence is CAFPGGRGTGELFF. The CDR3 DNA follows: TGTGCCTTCCCGGGGGGGAGGGGCACCGGGGAGCTGTTTTTT.

The V gene is TRBV11-2, the J gene TRBJ1-1, with 9 bases identical to TRBD1. Germline values: CDR1 SGHAT, CDR2 FQNNGV. CDR3 length equals 15 residues. J gave up 1 base and V 4 bases, and 4 bases lay outside the gene matches. Here the CDR3 reads CASSYTGGTNTEAFF. DNA of the CDR3: TGTGCCAGCAGCTATACAGGGGGCACGAACACTGAAGCTTTCTTT.

V gene TRBV27 combines with J gene TRBJ1-5; D might be TRBD1 (5 bases). This CDR3 is 14 amino acids long. V shed 1 base and J shed 9 bases, with 13 bases lying between them. The germline V gene encodes CDR1 MNHEY and CDR2 SMNVEV (reference sequence). The CDR3 here is CASSLWGEQGPQHF. In DNA, the CDR3 is TGTGCCAGCAGTTTATGGGGGGAGCAAGGGCCCCAGCATTTT.

The table lists this clonotype with a count of one. J is TRBJ2-3 and V is TRBV27, with D unclear. Trimming stripped 2 bases from V and 7 bases from J, with 13 bases between. This CDR3 spans 14 amino acids. Germline values: CDR1 MNHEY, CDR2 SMNVEV (reference sequence). Here the CDR3 DNA reads TGTGCCAGCAGTTTACGGCCTCCTCAAAATACGCAGTATTTT. It translates to CASSLRPPQNTQYF.

This sequence joins TRBV4-1 and TRBJ2-1, with D hard to call. CDR1 and CDR2 (germline): MGHRA, YSYEKL. V lost 1 base to trimming and J lost 4 bases, with 11 bases between them. The CDR3 totals 15 residues. CDR3 sequence reads: CASSQASTGYNEQFF. CDR3 in DNA: TGCGCCAGCAGCCAAGCGTCGACTGGATACAATGAGCAGTTCTTC.

This clonotype is a singleton in its sample. The chain joins TRBV27 to TRBJ1-2; the D is unclear. CDR3 length: 13 amino acids. The germline CDR1 and CDR2 sequences are MNHEY and SMNVEV (reference sequence). Trimming stripped 2 bases from V and 8 bases from J, with 12 bases between. The CDR3 here is CASSLSQVDGYTF. As DNA, the CDR3 is TGTGCCAGCAGTTTAAGTCAGGTGGACGGCTACACCTTC.

This chain connects TRBV18 to TRBJ1-3, with D tentatively TRBD1 (5 bases). The CDR3 runs 14 residues. Per the germline V gene, CDR1 is KGHSH and CDR2 is LQKENI. V was cut by 3 bases and J by 2 bases, with 8 bases left in between. CDR3 sequence: CASSPTQAGNTIYF. The CDR3 DNA reads TGTGCCAGCTCACCCACACAGGCTGGAAACACCATATATTTT.

The genes are TRBV7-8 and TRBJ2-7, with no clear D. V gave up 1 base and J gave up 3 bases, with 13 bases separating them. CDR3 length equals 15 residues. The V gene's germline CDR1 is SGHVS and CDR2 FQNEAQ. The CDR3 here is CASSLVIGSGYEQYF. Written as DNA, the CDR3 is TGTGCCAGCAGCTTAGTTATCGGTTCGGGCTACGAGCAGTACTTC.

The chain couples TRBV9 to TRBJ2-1; TRBD2 agrees at 7 bases. Per the germline V gene, CDR1 is SGDLS and CDR2 is YYNGEE. The CDR3 has 15 amino acids. After removal of 3 bases from V and 8 bases from J, the junction contained 11 bases not matched to a gene. The CDR3 loop reads CASSAAGTTRDEQFF. In nucleotides, the CDR3 is TGTGCCAGCAGCGCAGCCGGGACTACACGCGATGAGCAGTTCTTC.

The rearrangement joins TRBV28 to TRBJ1-1; TRBD1 matches at 7 bases. Unmatched junction bases numbered 5, after V lost 6 bases and J lost 1 base. The CDR3 runs 14 residues. Germline V gene lookup returns CDR1 MDHEN and CDR2 SYDVKM. CDR3 sequence: CASRDRKENTEAFF. In DNA form, the CDR3 reads TGTGCCAGCAGGGACAGGAAAGAGAACACTGAAGCTTTCTTT.

The sample holds one count of this clonotype. The chain links TRBV12-3 or TRBV12-4 to TRBJ2-6, with D maybe TRBD1 (5 bases). CDR3 length: 15 amino acids. The V end lost 7 bases, the J end lost 1 base, and 11 bases lay between the germline ends. The CDR3, as DNA: TGTGCCAGCAATCCGACAGCTTCTGGGGCCAACGTCCTGACTTTC. It encodes CASNPTASGANVLTF.